Listed below are T cell receptor beta chains from one sample, sequenced in a study of T cell changes during pregnancy in multiple sclerosis. TCRdb keeps only in-frame clones here, not all; method: immunoSEQ multiplex PCR. Of over 60,000 clones listed, roughly 93% were seen once; the top ten hold 1%. Sequenced material: peripheral blood, taken in the first trimester of pregnancy. The source is a female donor with multiple sclerosis, enrolled in a pregnancy study. Both conserved end residues are part of each CDR3. Fields, in order: V gene, J gene, clone size, D gene, CDR3 protein, CDR3 DNA. A D gene is named only where the DNA matches it firmly. Expanded clones are given a class, and other clones once, few, many or no size at all.

v_gene: TRBV28; j_gene: TRBJ1-1; abundance: NA; d_gene: NA; CDR3aa: CASSLLIGGLNSRLEAFF; CDR3nt: TGTGCCAGCAGTTTGCTGATAGGGGGTCTCAACTCCCGATTAGAGGCTTTCTTT
v_gene: TRBV16; j_gene: TRBJ2-5; abundance: NA; d_gene: NA; CDR3aa: CASSPPRETQYF; CDR3nt: TGTGCCAGCAGCCCACCTCGGGAGACCCAGTACTTC
v_gene: TRBV7-2; j_gene: TRBJ2-3; abundance: NA; d_gene: TRBD1; CDR3aa: CASNDRGGTDTQYF; CDR3nt: TGTGCCAGCAACGACAGGGGCGGCACAGATACGCAGTATTTT
v_gene: TRBV6-5; j_gene: TRBJ2-7; abundance: NA; d_gene: TRBD1; CDR3aa: CASRGQGANYEQYF; CDR3nt: TGTGCCAGCAGGGGACAGGGGGCAAACTACGAGCAGTACTTC
v_gene: TRBV7-9; j_gene: TRBJ1-1; abundance: few; d_gene: NA; CDR3aa: CASSLEPARGNTEAFF; CDR3nt: TGTGCCAGCAGCTTAGAGCCGGCCAGGGGTAACACTGAAGCTTTCTTT
v_gene: TRBV9; j_gene: TRBJ2-1; abundance: NA; d_gene: NA; CDR3aa: CASCRGPYDEQFF; CDR3nt: TGTGCCAGCTGCCGAGGCCCTTACGATGAGCAGTTCTTC
v_gene: TRBV5-1; j_gene: TRBJ1-6; abundance: NA; d_gene: TRBD1; CDR3aa: CASSSPGQGLRNSPLHF; CDR3nt: TGCGCCAGCAGCTCTCCGGGACAGGGTTTGAGAAACTCACCCCTCCACTTT
v_gene: TRBV13; j_gene: TRBJ2-1; abundance: few; d_gene: NA; CDR3aa: CASSTRDFNEQFF; CDR3nt: TGTGCCAGCAGCACACGGGACTTCAACGAGCAGTTCTTC
v_gene: TRBV6-1; j_gene: TRBJ1-5; abundance: once; d_gene: NA; CDR3aa: CASIRAHSNQPQHF; CDR3nt: TGTGCCAGTATCAGGGCCCATAGCAATCAGCCCCAGCATTTT
v_gene: TRBV28; j_gene: TRBJ1-4; abundance: few; d_gene: TRBD1; CDR3aa: CASSSGQVNEKLFF; CDR3nt: TGTGCCAGCAGTTCGGGACAGGTTAATGAAAAACTGTTTTTT